Presented here are 15 T cell receptor beta chains from one specimen sequenced in a study of blood T cell repertoires in COVID-19. TCRdb's table, derived via immunoSEQ multiplex PCR, lists solely in-frame clones and lacks some. The sample shows about 260,000 clones, 80% to 90% of them seen only once. Sequencing used PBMCs or T cells enriched from blood (not recorded which). Receptors originate from a young woman who had recovered from COVID-19.

The chain combines TRBV6-5 with TRBJ1-1; TRBD1 might be the D (6 bases). Trimming removed 5 bases from V and 1 base from J, with 14 bases in between. CDR3 size: 15 residues. Per the germline V gene, CDR1 is MNHEY and CDR2 is SVGAGI. Here the CDR3 reads CASSQGSLGNTEAFF. In DNA form, the CDR3 reads TGTGCCAGCAGTCAGGGGTCTCTCGGGAACACTGAAGCTTTCTTT.

The chain employs TRBV3-1 (or the pseudogene TRBV3-2) and TRBJ1-1, with D unclear. Per the germline V gene, CDR1 is LGHDT and CDR2 is YNNKEL (reference sequence). The germline V and J ends were trimmed by 1 base and 8 bases, with 11 bases remaining between them. CDR3 size: 13 residues. The CDR3 DNA follows: TGTGCCAGCAGCCAAGTCGAGAAATTAGAAGCTTTCTTT. It specifies CASSQVEKLEAFF.

This chain uses TRBV7-8 with TRBJ2-7; a weak D match, TRBD1 (6 bases). CDR3 length equals 16 residues. Germline CDR1 and CDR2: SGHVS and FQNEAQ. V was shortened by 6 bases and J by 2 bases, with 20 bases between the two germline ends. The CDR3: CASSREPGQGPYEQYF. CDR3 nucleotide sequence: TGTGCCAGCAGTCGAGAACCAGGGCAGGGGCCCTACGAGCAGTACTTC.

V usage is TRBV11-2 and J usage is TRBJ2-4; a possible D gene is TRBD2 (6 bases). The CDR3 covers 17 residues. Trimming took 1 base from V and 1 from J, leaving 14 bases between them. Germline V gives CDR1 SGHAT, CDR2 FQNNGV. The CDR3 reads CASSLAPLALAKNIQYF. The CDR3 coding sequence is TGTGCCAGCAGCTTAGCCCCCCTAGCGTTGGCCAAAAACATTCAGTACTTC.

CDR3 in amino acids: CAWSGQGLSQPQHF. CDR3 in DNA: TGTGCCTGGAGTGGACAGGGACTGAGTCAGCCCCAGCATTTT. The gene calls are TRBV30 and TRBJ1-5; TRBD1 matches 7 bases. Germline CDR1 and CDR2: GTSNPN and SVGIG (reference sequence). V was clipped by 1 base and J by 6 bases; unmatched bases: 6. The CDR3 spans 14 residues. Together with reference TRBV30 and TRBJ1-5, the CDR3 gives the full variable domain: SQTIHQWPATLVQPVGSPLSLECTVEGTSNPNLYWYRQAAGRGLQLLFYSVGIGQISSEVPQNLSASRPQDRQFILSSKKLLLSDSGFYLCAWSGQGLSQPQHFGDGTRLSIL.

This sequence joins TRBV5-1 and TRBJ2-7, with 10 nucleotides matching TRBD2. Per the germline V gene, CDR1 is SGHRS and CDR2 is YFSETQ. V lost 1 base to trimming and J lost 7 bases; unmatched junction nucleotides: 8. The CDR3 runs to 15 residues. The CDR3 DNA reads TGCGCCAGCAGCTTGCTAGCGGGGGACCTGGGGGAGCAGTACTTC. Protein sequence: CASSLLAGDLGEQYF.

This clone has a single count. The chain carries TRBV24-1 and TRBJ1-2; 8 nucleotides align to TRBD1. The trim removed 4 bases at V and 0 bases at J, leaving 12 bases unmatched. The CDR3 consists of 18 residues. Germline V CDR1 and CDR2: KGHDR, SFDVKD. In DNA, the CDR3 is TGTGCCACCAGTGAGTCCCGGGACAGGTTAAGAGCTAACTATGGCTACACCTTC. Its protein product is CATSESRDRLRANYGYTF.

V gene TRBV14 combines with J gene TRBJ1-6; no firm D call. V was trimmed by 5 bases and J by 5 bases, leaving 16 bases between them. This CDR3 region has 16 residues. Looked up from germline, CDR1 is SGHDN and CDR2 is FVKESK. CDR3: CASSSLKEPHNSPLHF. CDR3 nucleotides: TGTGCCAGCAGCTCCCTAAAAGAGCCACATAATTCACCCCTCCACTTT.

V usage is TRBV7-2 and J usage is TRBJ1-2; TRBD1 matches 7 bases. V was clipped by 1 base and J by 2 bases; unmatched bases: 1. Per germline, CDR1 SGHTA and CDR2 FQGNSA. The CDR3 is made up of 14 amino acids. CDR3 DNA: TGTGCCAGCAGCTTAGACAGGGGAAACTATGGCTACACCTTC. It yields the protein CASSLDRGNYGYTF.

This clone was detected once. The gene calls are TRBV5-1 and TRBJ1-2; TRBD1 matches at 8 bases. The V and J ends lost 4 bases and 4 bases, in that order; junction bases with no gene match: 6. Germline CDR1 SGHRS, CDR2 YFSETQ. The length of the CDR3 is 14 residues. The CDR3 protein is CASSPPGGIYGYTF. The CDR3 region has the DNA TGCGCCAGCAGCCCGCCAGGGGGCATCTATGGCTACACCTTC. The whole variable domain, remainder taken from reference TRBV5-1 and TRBJ1-2, is KAGVTQTPRYLIKTRGQQVTLSCSPISGHRSVSWYQQTPGQGLQFLFEYFSETQRNKGNFPGRFSGRQFSNSRSEMNVSTLELGDSALYLCASSPPGGIYGYTFGSGTRLTVV.

The rearrangement joins TRBV20-1 to TRBJ2-7; 7 bases are a match to TRBD2. CDR3 length equals 14 residues. Losses at the gene ends were 3 bases for V and 0 bases for J; bases not matched to a gene: 5. Germline loops: CDR1 DFQATT, CDR2 SNEGSKA (reference sequence). The CDR3 protein is CSASRGVLSYEQYF. The DNA of the CDR3 is TGCAGTGCTAGTCGGGGGGTTCTCTCCTACGAGCAGTACTTC.

J is TRBJ1-6 and V is TRBV27, with 9 bases fitting TRBD1. The CDR3 consists of 14 residues. Trimming at V came to 6 bases and at J to 10 bases, leaving 7 bases not matched to a gene. CDR1 is MNHEY and CDR2 is SMNVEV in the germline V gene (reference sequence). The chain's CDR3 is CASSRTGGESPLHF. CDR3 nucleotide sequence: TGTGCCAGCAGCCGAACAGGGGGCGAATCACCCCTCCACTTT.

This clone was seen a few times. This rearrangement joins TRBV20-1 to TRBJ2-7, with D unresolved. V was clipped by 3 bases and J by 3 bases, with 12 bases between them. The CDR3 length is 13 residues. Germline lookup yields CDR1 DFQATT and CDR2 SNEGSKA (reference sequence). DNA of the CDR3: TGCAGTGCTAGTCTGGGCAGTTACTACGAGCAGTACTTC. Protein sequence: CSASLGSYYEQYF.

V and J are TRBV4-1 and TRBJ2-5, with 13 bases aligning to TRBD2. The CDR3 has 17 residues. The J segment lost 5 bases and the V segment lost 3 bases, leaving 9 bases of the junction unmatched. CDR1 and CDR2 from the germline V gene are MGHRA and YSYEKL. Written as DNA, the CDR3 is TGCGCCAGCAGCCAGGAAACTAGCGGGGGGGCACGGGAGACCCAGTACTTC. Encoded protein: CASSQETSGGARETQYF.

V gene TRBV11-3 combines with J gene TRBJ2-3; the D is unclear. Germline lookup yields CDR1 SGHNT and CDR2 YENEEA. V lost 1 base and J 12 bases, leaving 14 bases between the germline ends. The CDR3 is 13 amino acids. The CDR3 protein is CASSLGGSNLQYF. Written as DNA, the CDR3 is TGTGCCAGCAGCTTAGGAGGCAGCAACCTTCAGTATTTT.